A selection of T cell receptor beta chains follows, all from one sample in a study of control samples from healthy donors and cancer patients. Sequencing was performed with immunoSEQ multiplex PCR; in TCRdb, only in-frame clones are kept and a portion is missing. The table shows about 80,000 clones, with 70% to 85% occurring only once. Sequenced: PBMCs. These receptors all stem from a man between 60 and 70 years old with head and neck cancer. Both conserved end residues are part of each CDR3. A D gene is named only where the DNA matches it firmly. Clone size, where shown, is once, few, many, or a class for clones that have expanded.

V	J	D	size	DNA	CDR3
TRBV19	TRBJ2-3	TRBD2	NA	TGTGCCTCCACCCTCTCAGGGACTAGCGGGAGGACTACGCAGTATTTT	CASTLSGTSGRTTQYF
TRBV2	TRBJ1-2	NA	once	TGTGCCAGCAGTGGACAGGTCGCGGGCGGCTACACCTTC	CASSGQVAGGYTF
TRBV27	TRBJ1-6	TRBD1	NA	TGTGCCAGCAGTCCGTGGACAGGGGGGAATTCACCCCTCCACTTT	CASSPWTGGNSPLHF
TRBV5-6	TRBJ1-3	NA	NA	TGTGCCAGCAGCTTGATTCGCGACACCTCTGGAAACACCATATATTTT	CASSLIRDTSGNTIYF
TRBV9	TRBJ2-7	NA	NA	TGTGCCAGCAGCGTAGGATCCGGGACCGACTTCGGGTACGAGCAGTACTTC	CASSVGSGTDFGYEQYF
TRBV3-1/TRBV3-2	TRBJ2-5	NA	once	TGTGCCAGCAGCCAAGCCAACAGGGTGGAGACCCAGTACTTC	CASSQANRVETQYF
TRBV24-1	TRBJ1-2	TRBD1	NA	TGTGCCACCAGTGGAAGGGGGCAGGACTATGGCTACACCTTC	CATSGRGQDYGYTF
TRBV28	TRBJ1-2	NA	NA	TGTGCCAGCAGTTTAGGGGGGCTGGGCTACACCTTC	CASSLGGLGYTF
TRBV6-2/TRBV6-3	TRBJ2-1	TRBD1	NA	TGTGCCAGCAGCCAACGACAGGGCTCCTACAATGAGCAGTTCTTC	CASSQRQGSYNEQFF
TRBV5-1	TRBJ1-5	NA	NA	TGCGCCAGCAGCCTCGGGGGGATAGATCAGCCCCAGCATTTT	CASSLGGIDQPQHF
TRBV2	TRBJ2-7	TRBD2	NA	TGTGCCAGCAGGGTACTAGCGGGAGGGTCCTACGAGCAGTACTTC	CASRVLAGGSYEQYF
TRBV13	TRBJ2-5	TRBD2	NA	TGTGCCAGCAGCCCCCGACTAGCGGGAGGGCCTCAGACCCAGTACTTC	CASSPRLAGGPQTQYF
TRBV3-1/TRBV3-2	TRBJ2-5	TRBD2	NA	TGTGCCAGCAGCCACTGGGGGGGGGACCAAGAGACCCAGTACTTC	CASSHWGGDQETQYF
TRBV27	TRBJ2-2	TRBD1	NA	TGTGCCAGCAGTTTAGGACAGGGGCCCAACACCGGGGAGCTGTTTTTT	CASSLGQGPNTGELFF
TRBV27	TRBJ2-4	TRBD1	NA	TGTGCCAGCAGTTCAGCGGGACAGGGGTTCATTCAGTACTTC	CASSSAGQGFIQYF
TRBV28	TRBJ1-6	NA	few	TGTGCCAGCAGTTTATTCTTCGCGGTGATCCGCCTTCCCAGAACTTCTAATTCACCCCTCCACTTT	CASSLFFAVIRLPRTSNSPLHF
TRBV6-6	TRBJ2-7	NA	NA	TGTGCCAGCAAGGAGGGGGCGGTCAAGTACTTC	CASKEGAVKYF
TRBV4-1	TRBJ2-7	NA	NA	TGCGCCAGCAGCCTTAGCGGTATGACCTACGAGCAGTACTTC	CASSLSGMTYEQYF
TRBV19	TRBJ2-1	NA	few	TGTGCCAGTAGTATCGCGGGACAGACTTACAATGAGCAGTTCTTC	CASSIAGQTYNEQFF
TRBV11-2	TRBJ2-1	NA	NA	TGTGCCAGCAGCTTAGGGCTAGCCTGGGCGGTATCGGGGCAGTTCTTC	CASSLGLAWAVSGQFF
TRBV7-9	TRBJ2-2	NA	NA	TGTGCCAGCAGCTTAGAACTGAACACCGGGGAGCTGTTTTTT	CASSLELNTGELFF
TRBV6-5	TRBJ1-1	NA	NA	TGTGCCAGCAGCGCGAGGATCGCTAACACTGAAGCTTTCTTT	CASSARIANTEAFF
TRBV9	TRBJ2-6	NA	NA	TGTGCCAGCAGCTCCTGGACAGGGGCCAACGTCCTGACTTTC	CASSSWTGANVLTF
TRBV28	TRBJ2-7	NA	NA	TGTGCCAGCAGCTATCTTCGGACCTACTTC	CASSYLRTYF
TRBV10-3	TRBJ1-5	NA	NA	TGTGCCATCAGTGCAGGACACCCGAGGATCGATCAGCCCCAGCATTTT	CAISAGHPRIDQPQHF
TRBV6-1	TRBJ2-7	NA	NA	TGTGCCAGCAGTGAAGGGAAACTCGGCTCCTACGAGCAGTACTTC	CASSEGKLGSYEQYF
TRBV4-1	TRBJ1-2	TRBD1	NA	TGCGTCAGCAGCGGATTTGTGACAGGGACGAGGAGCTACACCTTC	CVSSGFVTGTRSYTF
TRBV28	TRBJ2-1	NA	NA	TGTGCCAGCAGTTCCCTGGGGGATGAGCAGTTCTTC	CASSSLGDEQFF
TRBV6-5	TRBJ2-1	TRBD2	NA	TGTGCCAGCTCACTAGCGGGACCTTACAATGAGCAGTTCTTC	CASSLAGPYNEQFF
TRBV5-4	TRBJ1-1	NA	NA	TGTGCCAGCGGGGAGGGAACACTGGACACTGAAGCTTTCTTT	CASGEGTLDTEAFF
TRBV19	TRBJ2-7	TRBD1	NA	TGTGCCAGTAGTCGAGCCGGGACAGAGGCCTACGAGCAGTACTTC	CASSRAGTEAYEQYF
TRBV4-1	TRBJ2-2	NA	NA	TGCGCCAGCAGCCACCCACAGGGTGGGGTCGGGGAGCTGTTTTTT	CASSHPQGGVGELFF
TRBV7-9	TRBJ2-1	TRBD1	NA	TGTGCCAGCGTCGAGGGGGCAGGGCTAAGCGGTGAGCAGTTCTTC	CASVEGAGLSGEQFF
TRBV7-6	TRBJ2-3	NA	NA	TGTGCCAGCAGCTCCCAGTTAAGGCCCTCAGATACGCAGTATTTT	CASSSQLRPSDTQYF
TRBV27	TRBJ2-1	TRBD2	NA	TGTGCCAGCAGTTTTTCGCCTAGCGGGAGGGCGGTTGAGTTCTTC	CASSFSPSGRAVEFF
TRBV2	TRBJ2-2	NA	NA	TGTGCCAGCTACAGTGGGGGTGCCGGGGAGCTGTTTTTT	CASYSGGAGELFF
TRBV2	TRBJ2-7	NA	NA	TGTGCCAGCAGTGGGGGCCCATGGGCACGCTCCTACGAGCAGTACTTC	CASSGGPWARSYEQYF
TRBV7-4	TRBJ2-5	NA	NA	TGTGCCAGCAGCCCCCGGGACAAACAAGAGACCCAGTACTTC	CASSPRDKQETQYF
TRBV28	TRBJ2-7	NA	NA	TGTGCCAGCAGTTTCCCAGAGGGACACGGCAGGGCCTACGAGCAGTACTTC	CASSFPEGHGRAYEQYF
TRBV7-2	TRBJ1-5	TRBD1	few	TGTGCCAGCAGCTTAGGGCAGGGGGCCATGTATAGCAATCAGCCCCAGCATTTT	CASSLGQGAMYSNQPQHF
TRBV4-2	TRBJ1-2	NA	few	TGTGCCAGCAGCCAAGATCTTTTGGAGTCTCTCAGCTATGGCTACACCTTC	CASSQDLLESLSYGYTF
TRBV18	TRBJ1-2	NA	NA	TGTGCCAGCTCACCAGCCGGGGGAAGGGGCAGGGGAATGGATGGCTACACCTTC	CASSPAGGRGRGMDGYTF
TRBV19	TRBJ1-5	NA	NA	TGTGCCAGTAGTATTCCCCAAAGCGGTCAGCCCCAGCATTTT	CASSIPQSGQPQHF
TRBV12-3/TRBV12-4	TRBJ1-1	NA	once	TGTGCCAGCAGTTTTCAAAAGACTGAAGCTTTCTTT	CASSFQKTEAFF
TRBV4-1	TRBJ2-1	TRBD2	NA	TGCGCCAGCAGCCCCGCCGGACGCGGGAGGCGGGCGGATGAGCAGTTCTTC	CASSPAGRGRRADEQFF
TRBV11-3	TRBJ2-5	TRBD1	NA	TGTGCCAGCAGCCCCGGCCTCCGGGACAGGGACCAAGAGACCCAGTACTTC	CASSPGLRDRDQETQYF
TRBV15	TRBJ2-3	TRBD2	once	TGTGCCACCAGCCGACGCACTAGCGGGACCAGAGATACGCAGTATTTT	CATSRRTSGTRDTQYF
TRBV7-2	TRBJ2-6	NA	NA	TGTGCCAGCAGCTTATCCCTCTCTGGGGCCAACGTCCTGACTTTC	CASSLSLSGANVLTF
TRBV6-5	TRBJ1-4	NA	NA	TGTGCCAGCAGGGGCCTGGGGGGAGTTGCTGAAAAACTGTTTTTT	CASRGLGGVAEKLFF
TRBV2	TRBJ2-3	TRBD2	NA	TGTGCCAGCAGACCGGGACTAGCGGGAGTTACGCAGTATTTT	CASRPGLAGVTQYF
TRBV28	TRBJ1-2	NA	NA	TGTGCCAGCAGTGCCTCCCGGCCGGGTAGGAGCTACACCTTC	CASSASRPGRSYTF
TRBV11-1	TRBJ2-3	NA	NA	TGTGCCAGCAGCGCGGGACTCTTTAGCACAGATACGCAGTATTTT	CASSAGLFSTDTQYF
TRBV13	TRBJ2-5	NA	NA	TGTGCCAGCAGTCGATTTGGAGAGACCCAGTACTTC	CASSRFGETQYF
TRBV30	TRBJ1-2	TRBD1	NA	TGTGCCTGGAGCTATCAGGACAGGGGCTATGGCTACACCTTC	CAWSYQDRGYGYTF
TRBV29-1	TRBJ1-2	TRBD1	NA	TGCAGCGCCAGGGGGGGGCCTACTACCTATGGCTACACCTTC	CSARGGPTTYGYTF
TRBV5-6	TRBJ1-2	NA	NA	TGTGCCAGCAGCTTGTTCTCAGGGAGTAGTGGCTACACCTTC	CASSLFSGSSGYTF
TRBV15	TRBJ2-3	NA	NA	TGTGCCACCAGCAGAGATCCCCGCACAGATACGCAGTATTTT	CATSRDPRTDTQYF
TRBV15	TRBJ2-1	TRBD2	NA	TGTGCCACCAGCAGAGACGAGGGACTAGCGGGAGCCTTGGGGCAGTTCTTC	CATSRDEGLAGALGQFF